Listed below are T cell receptor beta chains from one sample, sequenced in a study of OX40 agonist ivuxolimab in advanced cancers. Sequenced by immunoSEQ multiplex PCR; TCRdb stores in-frame clones only, minus some. The profile shows roughly 62,000 clones, around 84% of them singletons. Sequenced material: CD4+ or CD8+ T cells sorted from blood, taken in a trial of the OX40 agonist ivuxolimab. The receptors were sampled from an adult with an advanced solid tumor such as melanoma, head and neck, liver or kidney cancer. The conserved cysteine and the conserved F or W are not part of the CDR3 here.

V gene	J gene	CDR3 protein
TRBV7-9	TRBJ2-5	ASSSPPTGVEETQY
TRBV18	TRBJ2-7	ASSPSDRSSYEQY
TRBV19	TRBJ1-2	ASSLNRGPVYGYT
TRBV30	TRBJ2-1	ACRTSGRAGEQF
TRBV28	TRBJ1-5	ASSIQGASNQPQH
TRBV7-9	TRBJ2-2	ASSRSSASGARRTGELF
TRBV28	TRBJ2-1	ASSRPGQGRYEQF
TRBV6-1	TRBJ2-1	ASRTQGGGEQF
TRBV2	TRBJ1-5	ASTQGRANQPQH
TRBV6-1	TRBJ1-1	ASSLPDSNRHEAF
TRBV6-1	TRBJ1-1	ASSDGSGMNTEAF
TRBV11-3	TRBJ2-3	ASSPRQGSTDTQY
TRBV4-1	TRBJ1-2	ASRTSGGDYGYT
TRBV11-1	TRBJ2-3	ASSQRTSGGTQY
TRBV30	TRBJ2-5	AWSVRPRAQY
TRBV5-4	TRBJ2-7	ASSPAGGAPSYEQY
TRBV2	TRBJ1-2	ARQGATGYT
TRBV5-1	TRBJ2-7	ASSIGTSVAYEQY
TRBV29-1	TRBJ2-7	SVVQGGGEQY
TRBV5-1	NA	ASSLTSGRIDEQY
TRBV29-1	TRBJ1-1	SVAAGTEAF
TRBV21-1	TRBJ2-1	ASTNLQPGLAGGRYYNEQF
TRBV5-5	TRBJ1-3	ASSPAPGLGNTIY
TRBV5-1	TRBJ2-7	ASSLRTAYEQY
TRBV6-1	TRBJ1-5	ASSDPGVIVSNQPQH
TRBV28	TRBJ1-5	ASSRPAGGVQPQH
TRBV6-1	TRBJ2-5	ASSNTGFGKTQY
TRBV6-7	TRBJ2-1	ASSYGRAAGSYNEQF
TRBV18	TRBJ2-1	ASSQGVTDNEQF
TRBV7-9	TRBJ1-1	ASSLQGNTEAF
TRBV15	TRBJ1-1	ATSRDMGRARTEAF
TRBV6-6	TRBJ2-6	ASRPGSGANVLT
TRBV9	TRBJ1-1	ASSAATGATEAF
TRBV5-6	TRBJ1-3	ASSFGVAGNTIY
TRBV10-2	TRBJ2-4	ASSDPGQGKNIQY
TRBV9	TRBJ2-7	ASSVGGRGEQY
TRBV9	TRBJ1-5	ASSVDGRPYSNQPQH
TRBV9	TRBJ2-5	ASSTARLGVQETQY
TRBV18	TRBJ2-1	ASSSGLEVYNEQF
TRBV2	TRBJ2-1	ASSEIESSYNEQF
TRBV5-1	TRBJ2-7	ASSLQGANVYEQY
TRBV6-1	TRBJ1-4	ASSEGAGAGEKLF
TRBV9	TRBJ2-6	ASSAPRTGTGANVLT
TRBV4-2	TRBJ2-7	ASSPRDGDYEQY
TRBV18	TRBJ2-1	ASSPEHQGHYNEQF
TRBV28	TRBJ1-5	ASSLSVQHSNQPQH
TRBV19	TRBJ2-3	ASSIGPSGRFTDTQY
TRBV9	TRBJ1-2	ASSDRGLGGYT
TRBV4-1	TRBJ2-4	ASSQAPPGGAKNIQY
TRBV13	TRBJ2-3	ASSTWGVAATDTQY
TRBV27	TRBJ1-2	ASSPGRLSGYT